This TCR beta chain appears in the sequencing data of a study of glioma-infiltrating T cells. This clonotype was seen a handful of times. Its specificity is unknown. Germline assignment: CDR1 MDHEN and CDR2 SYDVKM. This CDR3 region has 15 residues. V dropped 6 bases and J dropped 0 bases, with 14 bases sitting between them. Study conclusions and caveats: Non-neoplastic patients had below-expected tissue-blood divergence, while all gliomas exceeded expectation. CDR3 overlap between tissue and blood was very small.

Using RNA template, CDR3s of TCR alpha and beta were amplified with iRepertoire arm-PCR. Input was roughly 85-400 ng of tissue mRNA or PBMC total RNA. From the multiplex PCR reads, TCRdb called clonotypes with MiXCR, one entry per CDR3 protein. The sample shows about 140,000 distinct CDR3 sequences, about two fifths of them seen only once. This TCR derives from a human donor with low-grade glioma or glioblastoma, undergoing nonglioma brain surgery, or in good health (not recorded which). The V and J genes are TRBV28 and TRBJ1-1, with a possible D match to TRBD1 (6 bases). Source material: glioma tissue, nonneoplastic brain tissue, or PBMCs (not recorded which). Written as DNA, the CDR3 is TGTGCCAGCAGGAAAAGGACAGTCATGAACACTGAAGCTTTCTTT. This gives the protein CASRKRTVMNTEAFF.